The next 19 T cell receptor beta chains were all read from a single sample in a study of T cell repertoires in cytomegalovirus infection. Each CDR3 protein gets one entry after TCRdb re-called the reads with MiXCR. The table shows some 680,000 distinct CDR3 sequences, with 35% occurring only once. Material for sequencing was PBMCs. Receptors originate from a human donor in good health (CMV status not recorded). Some clones in this sample may be carry-over from other donors' samples.

The table lists this clonotype with a few counts. This chain uses TRBV20-1 with TRBJ1-3, with D possibly being TRBD1 (5 bases). Germline V lookup: CDR1 DFQATT, CDR2 SNEGSKA (reference sequence). Trimming removed 5 bases at V and 1 base at J, with 24 bases between. The CDR3 has 18 amino acids. The CDR3 here is CSAGVTRDGALSGNTIYF. CDR3 sequence (DNA): TGCAGTGCTGGGGTTACACGGGACGGCGCCCTGTCTGGAAACACCATATATTTT.

This clonotype has ten or more counts. This chain uses TRBV7-2 with TRBJ1-5, with 11 bases identical to TRBD1. Germline V gene sequence: CDR1 SGHTA, CDR2 FQGNSA. Unmatched junction bases numbered 4, after V lost 2 bases and J lost 7 bases. The CDR3 is made up of 15 amino acids. CDR3 DNA: TGTGCCAGCAGCTTAAAGGGGACAGGGGGGCAGCCCCAGCATTTT. It specifies CASSLKGTGGQPQHF.

The table lists this clonotype with a few counts. The chain joins TRBV20-1 to TRBJ2-5, with D maybe TRBD1 (6 bases). Germline V lookup: CDR1 DFQATT, CDR2 SNEGSKA (reference sequence). V lost 0 bases to trimming and J lost 1 base, with 12 bases between them. This CDR3 is 15 amino acids long. CDR3 in amino acids: CSAREFDRSQETQYF. As DNA, the CDR3 is TGCAGTGCTAGAGAGTTCGACAGGAGCCAAGAGACCCAGTACTTC.

The V call is TRBV28, the J call TRBJ1-1, with D possibly being TRBD1 (5 bases). V lost 0 bases, J lost 0 bases, and 11 bases lay in between. The CDR3 loop spans 16 amino acids. Germline loops: CDR1 MDHEN, CDR2 SYDVKM. CDR3 sequence (DNA): TGTGCCAGCAGTTTATGGGTCCAGGGTCTGAACACTGAAGCTTTCTTT. This codes for CASSLWVQGLNTEAFF.

Only one count was recorded for this clonotype. The gene calls are TRBV7-2 and TRBJ2-1; D not certain. This CDR3 spans 15 amino acids. V was cut by 1 base and J by 7 bases, with 14 bases left in between. Looked up from germline, CDR1 is SGHTA and CDR2 is FQGNSA. The CDR3 here is CASSLGLGNLNEQFF. CDR3 DNA: TGTGCCAGCAGCTTAGGTCTGGGAAACCTGAATGAGCAGTTCTTC. The whole variable domain, remainder taken from reference TRBV7-2 and TRBJ2-1, is GAGVSQSPSNKVTEKGKDVELRCDPISGHTALYWYRQSLGQGLEFLIYFQGNSAPDKSGLPSDRFSAERTGGSVSTLTIQRTQQEDSAVYLCASSLGLGNLNEQFFGPGTRLTVL.

This clonotype was seen just once. The chain combines TRBV10-3 with TRBJ1-1, with D hard to call. Germline values: CDR1 ENHRY, CDR2 SYGVKD. V lost 7 bases and J 0 bases, leaving 6 bases between the germline ends. CDR3 size: 12 residues. The CDR3 protein is CAIKSMNTEAFF. The CDR3 bases are TGTGCCATCAAGAGCATGAACACTGAAGCTTTCTTT.

The chain joins TRBV2 to TRBJ2-7; perhaps TRBD2 as D (6 bases). V was cut by 0 bases and J by 2 bases, with 20 bases left in between. In germline, CDR1 is SNHLY, CDR2 FYNNEI. The CDR3 contains 18 residues. CDR3 in amino acids: CASSEAVSSTGLAYEQYF. CDR3 nucleotide sequence: TGTGCCAGCAGTGAAGCGGTTTCGTCGACGGGACTGGCCTACGAGCAGTACTTC. The full variable domain, with the rest looked up from reference TRBV2 and TRBJ2-7, is EPEVTQTPSHQVTQMGQEVILRCVPISNHLYFYWYRQILGQKVEFLVSFYNNEISEKSEIFDDQFSVERPDGSNFTLKIRSTKLEDSAMYFCASSEAVSSTGLAYEQYFGPGTRLTVT.

A note on this clonotype: At one end the junction does not follow the germline gene, possibly because of a read error. CDR3 DNA sequence: TGTGCCAGCAGTTGGGACGAGAACCCCGGGGAGCTGTTTTTT. Protein sequence: CASSWDENPGELFF. The chain employs TRBV12-3 or TRBV12-4 and TRBJ2-2; D tentatively fits TRBD1 or TRBD2 (5 bases each). The CDR3 totals 14 residues.

J is TRBJ2-2 and V is TRBV19, with 7 bases that match TRBD1. Trimming cost V 2 bases and J 0 bases; bases outside gene matches: 3. Germline values: CDR1 LNHDA, CDR2 SQIVND (reference sequence). The CDR3 contains 16 residues. CDR3 sequence reads: CASSIRDSTNTGELFF. The CDR3 region has the DNA TGTGCCAGTAGTATACGGGACAGTACGAACACCGGGGAGCTGTTTTTT.

In regard to this clonotype: The missing conserved phenylalanine or tryptophan at the end of this CDR3 makes a read error likely. The V call is TRBV19, the J call TRBJ1-2, with D perhaps matching TRBD1 (6 bases). Germline V lookup: CDR1 LNHDA, CDR2 SQIVND (reference sequence). This CDR3 has 15 amino acids. The germline V and J ends were trimmed by 4 bases and 6 bases, with 18 bases remaining between them. CDR3 in DNA: TGTGCCAGTAGTACCCGTAATACAGGGAGGAATGGCTACACCTTA. This encodes CASSTRNTGRNGYTL.

This clonotype was seen ten or more times. CDR3 loop: CASSFRGGETQYF. In nucleotides, the CDR3 is TGTGCCAGCAGCTTTCGGGGCGGCGAGACCCAGTACTTC. This sequence joins TRBV28 and TRBJ2-5; D is tentatively TRBD1 or TRBD2 (5 bases each). The V gene lost 6 bases and the J gene lost 5 bases, with 13 bases spanning the gap. In germline, CDR1 is MDHEN, CDR2 SYDVKM. The length of the CDR3 is 13 residues. Complete variable domain (other parts from reference TRBV28 and TRBJ2-5): DVKVTQSSRYLVKRTGEKVFLECVQDMDHENMFWYRQDPGLGLRLIYFSYDVKMKEKGDIPEGYSVSREKKERFSLILESASTNQTSMYLCASSFRGGETQYFGPGTRLLVL.

The chain combines TRBV12-3 or TRBV12-4 with TRBJ1-1; no firm D call. V dropped 4 bases and J dropped 0 bases, with 12 bases sitting between them. The CDR3 totals 15 residues. In DNA, the CDR3 is TGTGCCAGCAGTTCGGGCAGCACCATGAACACTGAAGCTTTCTTT. This gives the protein CASSSGSTMNTEAFF.

There are a few counts of this clonotype. CDR3 nucleotides: TGTGCCAGCAGTTGGGGACAGGGCAACAATGAGCAGTTCTTC. This encodes CASSWGQGNNEQFF. The rearrangement joins TRBV28 to TRBJ2-1; 9 bases match TRBD1. The V gene's germline CDR1 is MDHEN and CDR2 SYDVKM. There are 14 residues in the CDR3. V gave up 4 bases and J gave up 5 bases; unmatched junction bases: 3.

This sequence joins TRBV28 and TRBJ1-2, with D maybe TRBD1 (5 bases). Germline V gene sequence: CDR1 MDHEN, CDR2 SYDVKM. The CDR3 totals 13 residues. Trimming shortened V by 7 bases and J by 4 bases, and 13 bases separated the two germline ends. CDR3 sequence reads: CASTTTATYGYTF. CDR3 DNA: TGTGCCAGCACGACGACAGCAACCTATGGCTACACCTTC.

The table lists this clonotype with a few counts. The rearrangement links TRBV28 to TRBJ1-2; D is uncertain. Trimming removed 1 base from V and 2 bases from J, with 14 bases in between. The CDR3 loop spans 16 amino acids. CDR1 MDHEN and CDR2 SYDVKM come from the germline V gene. This chain's CDR3 is CASSLFLSPTNYGYTF. In nucleotides, the CDR3 is TGTGCCAGCAGTTTATTCCTCAGTCCCACGAACTATGGCTACACCTTC.

There are many counts of this clonotype. The V and J genes are TRBV12-3 or TRBV12-4 and TRBJ1-5, with D perhaps TRBD1 (5 bases). Trimming removed 5 bases from V and 5 bases from J, with 19 bases in between. The CDR3 spans 16 residues. CDR3 coding DNA: TGTGCCAGCAGTCAACGGGGCAGGCGGGGGGATCAGCCCCAGCATTTT. Its protein is CASSQRGRRGDQPQHF.

In this sample, this clonotype turned up once. The chain combines TRBV5-8 with TRBJ2-5; a possible D gene is TRBD1 (5 bases). Trimming cost V 2 bases and J 6 bases, with 14 bases left between them. Germline V lookup: CDR1 SGHTS, CDR2 YDEGEE. The CDR3 sequence is 14 residues long. CDR3 bases: TGTGCCAGCAGCTTCTTCCAGGGTGGGAAGACCCAGTACTTC. This codes for CASSFFQGGKTQYF.

This clonotype was seen more than once but under ten times. This rearrangement joins TRBV6-1 to TRBJ2-3, with 10 bases matching TRBD2. In germline, CDR1 is MNHNS, CDR2 SASEGT. With V trimmed by 0 bases and J by 3 bases, 3 bases remained unmatched. There are 16 residues in the CDR3. CDR3 region: CASSEAGLAATDTQYF. The CDR3 DNA follows: TGTGCCAGCAGTGAAGCAGGACTAGCGGCGACAGATACGCAGTATTTT.

This clonotype has a handful of counts. This rearrangement joins TRBV7-6 to TRBJ1-5; TRBD1 matches 7 bases. After removal of 3 bases from V and 7 bases from J, the junction contained 15 bases not matched to a gene. From germline, CDR1 is SGHVS and CDR2 FNYEAQ. CDR3 length: 17 amino acids. In nucleotides, the CDR3 is TGTGCCAGCAGCTTCGTAGCCATGCCAGGGGGGAACCAGCCCCAGCATTTT. It specifies CASSFVAMPGGNQPQHF.